This T cell receptor beta chain was recovered during a study of blood T cell repertoires in COVID-19. In the study overall: PBMCs, B-cell-depleted T cells, or T cells were the source of the cDNA or gDNA that made up the material.

Residents of 24 US areas, aged about 18 to 95 years, made up the participants. Each participant's cohort was designated according to participant-reported clinical history. Germline V gene sequence: CDR1 SGHTA, CDR2 FQGNSA. The J segment lost 4 bases and the V segment lost 0 bases, leaving 3 bases of the junction unmatched. The CDR3 runs to 17 residues. The authors' processing: Reference gene primer amplification in the assay estimated nucleated cell counts. This table comes from immunoSEQ multiplex PCR, and its TCRdb copy is limited to in-frame clones, with some not included. The V and J calls and clone size are taken from that table; D and trimming were inferred from the DNA. The table lists 150,000 to 200,000 clones, roughly 82% of them singletons.

Sequencing used PBMCs or T cells enriched from blood (not recorded which). This chain uses TRBV7-2 with TRBJ2-2; TRBD2 agrees at 12 bases. The receptor was isolated from a woman aged 60-75 years with acute COVID-19. In DNA form, the CDR3 reads TGTGCCAGCAGCTTAGCCTCTAGCGGGAGGGTCACCGGGGAGCTGTTTTTT. Amino acids: CASSLASSGRVTGELFF.